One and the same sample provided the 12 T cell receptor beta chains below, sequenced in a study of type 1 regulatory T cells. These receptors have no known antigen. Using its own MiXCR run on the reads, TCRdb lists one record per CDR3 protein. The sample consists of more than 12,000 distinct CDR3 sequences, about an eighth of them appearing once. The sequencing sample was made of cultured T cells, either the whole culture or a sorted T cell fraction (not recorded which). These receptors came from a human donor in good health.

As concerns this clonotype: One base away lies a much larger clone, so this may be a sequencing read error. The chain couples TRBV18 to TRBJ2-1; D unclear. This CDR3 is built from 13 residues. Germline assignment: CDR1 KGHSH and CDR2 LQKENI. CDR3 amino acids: CVSSPARYNEQFF. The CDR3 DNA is TGTGTCAGCTCACCAGCAAGATACAATGAGCAGTTCTTC.

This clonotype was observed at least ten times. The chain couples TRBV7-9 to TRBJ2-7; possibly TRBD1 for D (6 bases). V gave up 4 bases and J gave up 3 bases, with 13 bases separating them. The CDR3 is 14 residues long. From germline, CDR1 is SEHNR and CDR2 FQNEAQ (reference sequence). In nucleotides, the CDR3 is TGTGCCAGCAGCTCCCTCGGGACATACTACGAGCAGTACTTC. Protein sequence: CASSSLGTYYEQYF.

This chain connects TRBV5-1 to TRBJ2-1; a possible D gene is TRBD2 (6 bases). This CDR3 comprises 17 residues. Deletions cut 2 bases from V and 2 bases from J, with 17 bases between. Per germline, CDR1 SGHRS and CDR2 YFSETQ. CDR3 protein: CASSLDRAGQTYNEQFF. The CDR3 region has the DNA TGCGCCAGCAGCTTAGACCGAGCGGGCCAAACCTACAATGAGCAGTTCTTC.

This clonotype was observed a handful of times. The CDR3 region has the DNA TGTGCCATCACGGCAGGGGCTACGGAGACCCAGTACTTC. It is translated as CAITAGATETQYF. The chain joins TRBV10-3 to TRBJ2-5; perhaps TRBD1 as D (6 bases). Deletions cut 7 bases from V and 5 bases from J, with 14 bases between. In germline, CDR1 is ENHRY, CDR2 SYGVKD. The CDR3 spans 13 residues.

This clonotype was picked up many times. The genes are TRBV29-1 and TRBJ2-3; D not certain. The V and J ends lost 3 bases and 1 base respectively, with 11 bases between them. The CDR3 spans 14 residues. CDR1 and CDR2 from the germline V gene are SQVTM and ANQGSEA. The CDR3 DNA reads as TGCAGCGTTGAGGTCGTAGTCGGCACAGATACGCAGTATTTT. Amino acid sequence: CSVEVVVGTDTQYF.

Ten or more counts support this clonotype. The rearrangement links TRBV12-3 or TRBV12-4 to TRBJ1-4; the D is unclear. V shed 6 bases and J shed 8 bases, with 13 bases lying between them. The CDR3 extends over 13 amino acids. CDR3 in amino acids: CASSRPSGEKLFF. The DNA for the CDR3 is TGTGCCAGCAGCCGTCCAAGTGGAGAAAAACTGTTTTTT.

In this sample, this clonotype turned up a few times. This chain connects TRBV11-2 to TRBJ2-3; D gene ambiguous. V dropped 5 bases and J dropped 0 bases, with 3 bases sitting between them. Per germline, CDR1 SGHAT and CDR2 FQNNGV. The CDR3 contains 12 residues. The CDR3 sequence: CASSISTDTQYF. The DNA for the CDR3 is TGTGCCAGCAGCATAAGCACAGATACGCAGTATTTT.

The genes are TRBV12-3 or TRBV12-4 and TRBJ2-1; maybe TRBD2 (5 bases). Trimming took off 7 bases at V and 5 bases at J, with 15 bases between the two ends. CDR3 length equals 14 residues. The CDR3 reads CASTREWGDNEQFF. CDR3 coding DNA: TGTGCCAGCACTAGGGAGTGGGGAGACAATGAGCAGTTCTTC.

This CDR3 is CSAHLAGGPSTQYF. DNA of the CDR3: TGCAGTGCACACCTAGCGGGAGGGCCGTCGACGCAGTATTTT. V gene TRBV20-1 combines with J gene TRBJ2-3; TRBD2 aligns across 12 bases. Per the germline V gene, CDR1 is DFQATT and CDR2 is SNEGSKA (reference sequence). Trimming took 6 bases from V and 9 from J; bases not matched to a gene: 10. CDR3 length: 14 amino acids.

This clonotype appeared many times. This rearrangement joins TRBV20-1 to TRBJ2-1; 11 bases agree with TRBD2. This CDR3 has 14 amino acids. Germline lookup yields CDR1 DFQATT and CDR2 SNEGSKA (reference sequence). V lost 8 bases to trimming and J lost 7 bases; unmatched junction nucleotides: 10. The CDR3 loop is CSTIAGGDKNEQFF. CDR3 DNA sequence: TGCAGTACGATAGCGGGAGGGGATAAAAATGAGCAGTTCTTC.

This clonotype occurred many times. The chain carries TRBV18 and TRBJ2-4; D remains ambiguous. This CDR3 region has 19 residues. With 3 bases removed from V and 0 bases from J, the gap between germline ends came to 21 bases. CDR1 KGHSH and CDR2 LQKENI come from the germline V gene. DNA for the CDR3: TGTGCCAGCTCACCTCTCACAGCCCGGAGCTATATAGCCAAAAACATTCAGTACTTC. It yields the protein CASSPLTARSYIAKNIQYF.

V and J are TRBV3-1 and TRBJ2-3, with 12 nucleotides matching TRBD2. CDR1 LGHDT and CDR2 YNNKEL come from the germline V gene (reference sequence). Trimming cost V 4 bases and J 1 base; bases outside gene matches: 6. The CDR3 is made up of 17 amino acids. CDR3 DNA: TGTGCCAGCAGCCCTTCAGGGACTAGCGGGCGCACAGATACGCAGTATTTT. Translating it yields CASSPSGTSGRTDTQYF.